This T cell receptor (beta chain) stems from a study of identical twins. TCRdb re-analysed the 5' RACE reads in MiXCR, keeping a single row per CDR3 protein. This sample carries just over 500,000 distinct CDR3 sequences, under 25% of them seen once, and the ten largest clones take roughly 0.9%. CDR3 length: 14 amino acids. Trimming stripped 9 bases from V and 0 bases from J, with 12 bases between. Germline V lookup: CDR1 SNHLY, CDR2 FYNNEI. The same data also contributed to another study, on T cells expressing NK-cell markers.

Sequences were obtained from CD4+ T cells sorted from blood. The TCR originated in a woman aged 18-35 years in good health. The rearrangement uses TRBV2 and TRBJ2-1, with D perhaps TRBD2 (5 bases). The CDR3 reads CARRTGFSYNEQFF. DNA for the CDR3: TGTGCCAGACGGACGGGGTTCTCCTACAATGAGCAGTTCTTC.